The 11 T cell receptor beta chains in this list originate from one sample, sequenced in a study of blood T cell repertoires in COVID-19. Assay used: immunoSEQ multiplex PCR; TCRdb lists only in-frame clones, some missing. This sample yields approximately 35,000 clones, of which roughly 88% are seen a single time; roughly 13% belongs to the top ten. Sequenced input: peripheral blood. The receptors were sampled from a human donor in a cohort sampled during active COVID-19.

The chain is built from TRBV6-6 and TRBJ2-2; 8 nucleotides agree with TRBD2. CDR3 length: 15 residues. V shed 6 bases, J shed 4 bases, and the junction held 7 bases outside the gene matches. CDR1 is MNHNY, CDR2 SVGAGI, per germline (reference sequence). The CDR3 nucleotides read TGTGCCAGCAGGCAACTAGCGGTGACCACCGGGGAGCTGTTTTTT. Translated, it gives CASRQLAVTTGELFF.

This sequence joins TRBV2 and TRBJ2-3, with D perhaps matching TRBD1 (6 bases). CDR1 and CDR2 from the germline V gene are SNHLY and FYNNEI. The V and J ends lost 8 bases and 3 bases respectively, with 15 bases between them. This CDR3 is built from 14 residues. Here the CDR3 reads CASQKQGLTDTQYF. The CDR3 DNA sequence: TGTGCCAGCCAAAAACAGGGCCTTACAGATACGCAGTATTTT.

The J gene is TRBJ1-3, the V gene TRBV5-6; D is ambiguous. The CDR3 sequence is 15 residues long. Germline assignment: CDR1 SGHDT and CDR2 YYEEEE. With 2 bases removed from V and 0 bases from J, the gap between germline ends came to 9 bases. CDR3 in amino acids: CASSFGLISGNTIYF. The DNA for the CDR3 is TGTGCCAGCAGCTTCGGACTGATCTCTGGAAACACCATATATTTT.

A single count supports this clone. The rearrangement uses TRBV14 and TRBJ2-5; 8 positions match TRBD2. The length of the CDR3 is 17 residues. Unmatched junction bases numbered 12, after V lost 1 base and J lost 5 bases. Germline V gives CDR1 SGHDN, CDR2 FVKESK. The CDR3 spells CASSQGFLAGSGETQYF. CDR3 sequence (DNA): TGTGCCAGCAGCCAAGGGTTCTTAGCGGGGTCCGGGGAGACCCAGTACTTC.

In its sample, this clone was seen once. The chain employs TRBV14 and TRBJ1-6; D remains unclear. Trimming removed 0 bases at V and 13 bases at J, with 13 bases between. The CDR3 loop spans 14 amino acids. The germline CDR1 and CDR2 sequences are SGHDN and FVKESK. The CDR3 spells CASSQDMSTGPLHF. CDR3 bases: TGTGCCAGCAGCCAAGATATGAGTACGGGGCCCCTCCACTTT.

This clone was recorded once. The chain combines TRBV7-8 with TRBJ1-5; possible D gene TRBD1, 6 bases. This CDR3 region has 16 residues. From germline, CDR1 is SGHVS and CDR2 FQNEAQ. The V and J ends lost 3 bases and 2 bases respectively, with 14 bases between them. CDR3 sequence: CASSFPGAHGNQPQHF. CDR3 bases: TGTGCCAGCAGCTTTCCAGGGGCGCATGGCAATCAGCCCCAGCATTTT.

The rearrangement links TRBV13 to TRBJ2-7; TRBD2 matches 9 bases. Trimming cost V 5 bases and J 6 bases; bases outside gene matches: 23. This CDR3 region has 19 residues. Germline V gene lookup returns CDR1 PRHDT and CDR2 FYEKMQ (reference sequence). The CDR3 sequence: CASSTRRVGLAGTHGEQYF. In DNA, the CDR3 is TGTGCCAGCAGCACCAGGAGGGTGGGCCTAGCGGGGACCCACGGCGAGCAGTACTTC.

The chain employs TRBV11-2 and TRBJ1-3; TRBD1 might be the D (5 bases). V lost 5 bases, J lost 2 bases, and 19 bases lay in between. CDR1 SGHAT and CDR2 FQNNGV come from the germline V gene. This CDR3 spans 17 amino acids. The CDR3 loop reads CASSMEVGGITGNTIYF. CDR3 DNA: TGTGCCAGCAGCATGGAGGTCGGGGGGATCACTGGAAACACCATATATTTT.

CDR3 loop: CAISGTTEQYF. CDR3 sequence (DNA): TGTGCCATCAGTGGGACAACCGAGCAGTACTTC. The J gene is TRBJ2-7, the V gene TRBV10-3, with TRBD1 as a possible D gene (5 bases). This CDR3 has 11 amino acids. Trimming shortened V by 4 bases and J by 6 bases, and 7 bases separated the two germline ends. Germline V gene lookup returns CDR1 ENHRY and CDR2 SYGVKD.

In this sample, this clone turned up a few times. The chain joins TRBV5-1 to TRBJ2-7; D gene unclear. Trimming pared 3 bases from V and 3 bases from J, leaving 7 bases between. Germline lookup yields CDR1 SGHRS and CDR2 YFSETQ. CDR3 length equals 12 residues. The CDR3 region is CASSSSYYEQYF. CDR3 DNA sequence: TGCGCCAGCAGCTCCTCCTACTACGAGCAGTACTTC.

The rearrangement uses TRBV30 and TRBJ2-1; the match to TRBD2 covers 9 bases. CDR1 is GTSNPN, CDR2 SVGIG, per germline (reference sequence). This CDR3 has 15 amino acids. J gave up 8 bases and V 2 bases, and 10 bases lay outside the gene matches. DNA for the CDR3: TGTGCCTGGAGTAAGGGGATAGCGGGGGTCGATGAGCAGTTCTTC. It codes for CAWSKGIAGVDEQFF.